These T cell receptor beta chains were read from a single sample in a study of spatial heterogeneity in lung cancer. Each CDR3 protein is one row after TCRdb ran MiXCR on the 5' RACE reads. Among 40,000 to 45,000 distinct CDR3 sequences, approximately 14% were seen once, and the ten largest hold 50% to 65%. Sequencing used PBMCs, obtained at surgery. The receptor set was obtained from a male donor with early-stage non-small cell lung cancer. Each CDR3 is given without its conserved first and last residue. The D gene is left open where the match is weak.

10 TRBV19 - ASSINNQPQH
11 TRBV24-1 - ATSDLWGDTQY
10 TRBV7-8 - ASSSEDQPQH
13 TRBV7-2 TRBD2 ASSLEAGDTDTQY
16 TRBV4-3 TRBD1 ASSLTLGQGWVNTEAF
12 TRBV5-1 - ASSPDSLNQPQH
13 TRBV7-9 TRBD1 ASSSGTGSGDTQY
13 TRBV5-1 TRBD2 ASSATSGRHNEQF
13 TRBV7-2 TRBD2 ASSFQRGGLDTQY
14 TRBV5-1 - ASSSGGKGYQETQY
15 TRBV20-1 - SARGLFLSGSSYEQY
12 TRBV18 - ASSPRGLNNEQF
14 TRBV28 TRBD2 ASSFFGLAITYEQY
11 TRBV6-4 - ASSDDPNYGYT
9 TRBV28 - ASHSGYEQY
14 TRBV6-1 TRBD2 ASSETLSGGAGEQY
12 TRBV7-3 TRBD2 ASSPSGSGDEQF
11 TRBV10-2 - ASSGTAAYEQY
13 TRBV2 - ASSGQGENNSPLH
12 TRBV7-2 TRBD1 ASSLQGARTEAF
11 TRBV25-1 - ASSVTPVETQY
11 TRBV20-1 - SGLSGSWNEQF
11 TRBV5-6 - ASSFGRENIQY